This TCR beta chain was sequenced for a study of response to subunit inactivated influenza vaccine. This clonotype has just a few counts. CDR3 length equals 15 residues. J was trimmed by 6 bases and V by 0 bases; bases with no gene match: 7. In germline, CDR1 is DFQATT, CDR2 SNEGSKA (reference sequence). TCRdb used MiXCR to reprocess the RT-PCR reads, holding one entry per CDR3 protein. The sample records a few hundred thousand distinct CDR3 sequences, around 11% being singletons. Another study also made use of these data, one on T cells expressing NK-cell markers. That investigation notes: 5'RACE template switching with UMIs generated TCR beta cDNA. Sorted T-cell subsets CD3+CD56+NKG2C+, CD3+CD56+NKG2C- and CD3+CD56-NKG2C+ were TCR beta-sequenced. The HCMV specificity of the expanded NKG2C+ T cell clones stayed unresolved.

This sequence joins TRBV20-1 and TRBJ2-3, with 9 bases lining up with TRBD2. This TCR was sampled from a man over 45 who received an inactivated influenza vaccine. Sample: PBMCs from blood, taken on the day of vaccination. As DNA, the CDR3 is TGCAGTGCTAGAGATAGAACTAGCGGGCAGGATACGCAGTATTTT. Protein product: CSARDRTSGQDTQYF.